This TCR beta chain originates from a study of blood T cell repertoires in COVID-19. At the level of the study: Samples of COVID-19 (acute and convalescent) were obtained from the United States, Italy and Spain. PBMCs, B-cell-depleted T cells, or T cells were the source of the cDNA or gDNA that made up the material.

Germline V gene data show CDR1 as MDHEN and CDR2 as SYDVKM. V lost 11 bases, J lost 7 bases, and 6 bases stayed unmatched. This CDR3 region has 11 residues. Per the authors' pipeline: The assay estimated nucleated cells by amplifying reference gene primers. Using immunoSEQ multiplex PCR, the repertoire was profiled, and TCRdb retains in-frame clones only, with some absent. From that table come the V and J calls and clone size; the DNA was used to work out D and trimming. The data show under 300,000 clones, more than 85% seen once. The sequenced sample was peripheral blood. The rearrangement links TRBV28 to TRBJ1-2; 8 nucleotides agree with TRBD1. The sequence derives from a young man with active or convalescent COVID-19. This CDR3 reads CAPGGKFGYTF. The CDR3 region has the DNA TGTGCCCCAGGGGGCAAGTTTGGCTACACCTTC.